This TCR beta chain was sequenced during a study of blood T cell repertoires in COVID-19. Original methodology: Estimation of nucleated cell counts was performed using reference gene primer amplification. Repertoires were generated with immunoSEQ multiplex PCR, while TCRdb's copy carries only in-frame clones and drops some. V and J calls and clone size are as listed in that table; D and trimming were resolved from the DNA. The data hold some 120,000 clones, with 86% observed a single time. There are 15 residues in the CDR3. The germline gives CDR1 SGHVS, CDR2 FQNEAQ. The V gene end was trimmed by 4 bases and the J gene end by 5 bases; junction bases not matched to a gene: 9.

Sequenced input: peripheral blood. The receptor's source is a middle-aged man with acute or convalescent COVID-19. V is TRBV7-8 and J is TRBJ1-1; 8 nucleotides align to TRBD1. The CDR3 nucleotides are TGTGCCAGCAGCTCTGTCAGGGGGCTTGGGACTGAAGCTTTCTTT. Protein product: CASSSVRGLGTEAFF.